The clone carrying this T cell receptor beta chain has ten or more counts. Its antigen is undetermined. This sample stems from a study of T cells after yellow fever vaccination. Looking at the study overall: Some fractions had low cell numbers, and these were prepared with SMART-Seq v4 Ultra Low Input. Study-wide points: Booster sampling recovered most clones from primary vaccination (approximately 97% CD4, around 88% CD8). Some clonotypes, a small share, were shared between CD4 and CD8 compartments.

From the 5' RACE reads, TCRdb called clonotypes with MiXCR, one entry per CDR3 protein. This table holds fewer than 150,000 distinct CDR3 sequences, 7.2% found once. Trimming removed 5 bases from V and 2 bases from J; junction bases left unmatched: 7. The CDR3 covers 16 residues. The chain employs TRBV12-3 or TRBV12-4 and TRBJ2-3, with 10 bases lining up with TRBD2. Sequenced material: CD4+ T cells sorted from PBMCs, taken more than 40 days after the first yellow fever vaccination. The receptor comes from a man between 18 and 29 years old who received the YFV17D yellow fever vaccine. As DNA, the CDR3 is TGTGCCAGCAGTAGGCTAGCGGGGGCCGTCACAGATACGCAGTATTTT. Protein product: CASSRLAGAVTDTQYF.